A single sample gave rise to the 25 T cell receptor beta chains below, sequenced in a study of blood T cells in healthy people across ages. PCR was performed a second time for about 6 to 12 cycles using a sample-barcoded 5' primer and a J-beta primer mix. In TCRdb, the 5' RACE reads were re-called with MiXCR into one record per CDR3 protein. The sample records over a million distinct CDR3 sequences, 59% being singletons. The source material was blood. These receptors were taken from a man in his late teens or twenties in good health.

V and J are TRBV5-1 and TRBJ2-1; 9 bases agree with TRBD2. The ends lost 4 bases at V and 8 bases at J; junction bases unmatched: 28. Germline CDR1 and CDR2: SGHRS and YFSETQ. This CDR3 spans 21 amino acids. This chain's CDR3 is CASSPGAGFGVAGERPHEQFF. The DNA for the CDR3 is TGCGCCAGCAGCCCCGGGGCCGGGTTCGGGGTAGCGGGAGAAAGGCCTCATGAGCAGTTCTTC.

This chain connects TRBV20-1 to TRBJ1-1; tentative D call: TRBD1 (6 bases). The CDR3 is 14 residues long. Germline assignment: CDR1 DFQATT and CDR2 SNEGSKA (reference sequence). The ends were cut back, 6 bases at V and 5 bases at J, with 19 bases in the middle. CDR3 sequence reads: CSAMGPPTGTEAFF. CDR3 bases: TGCAGTGCCATGGGACCCCCCACAGGGACTGAAGCTTTCTTT.

V usage is TRBV28 and J usage is TRBJ2-3; tentative D call: TRBD2 (5 bases). The CDR3 has 15 residues. In germline, CDR1 is MDHEN, CDR2 SYDVKM. Trimming pared 3 bases from V and 4 bases from J, leaving 14 bases between. The CDR3 spells CASSLLLAPADTQYF. The CDR3 nucleotides are TGTGCCAGCAGTTTGCTGCTAGCTCCCGCAGATACGCAGTATTTT.

The chain has TRBV20-1 and TRBJ1-6; D may be TRBD1 (6 bases). The CDR3 loop spans 15 amino acids. V was clipped by 0 bases and J by 7 bases, with 13 bases between them. Germline V gene sequence: CDR1 DFQATT, CDR2 SNEGSKA (reference sequence). The CDR3 region has the DNA TGCAGTGCTAGAGATGGACAGAGAGTGAATTCACCCCTCCACTTT. Translating gives CSARDGQRVNSPLHF.

This clonotype was seen more than once but under ten times. For the CDR3, the DNA is TGTGCCAGCAGTGGGGACATTCACTATGGCTACACCTTC. Protein product: CASSGDIHYGYTF. The chain uses TRBV9 and TRBJ1-2, with D maybe TRBD1 (6 bases). Trimming stripped 5 bases from V and 3 bases from J, with 11 bases between. Germline assignment: CDR1 SGDLS and CDR2 YYNGEE. The CDR3 contains 13 residues.

This clonotype came up once. An end of the junction differs from the germline gene, which may be a read error. V usage is TRBV6-2 or TRBV6-3 and J usage is TRBJ1-2, with 11 bases identical to TRBD1. CDR1 is MNHEY and CDR2 is SVGEGT in the germline V gene. This CDR3 spans 15 amino acids. Here the CDR3 DNA reads TGTGCCAGCAGCGATTGGGACAGGGGGAACTATGACTACACCTTC. Its translation: CASSDWDRGNYDYTF.

The chain combines TRBV20-1 with TRBJ2-5; D uncertain. In germline, CDR1 is DFQATT, CDR2 SNEGSKA (reference sequence). Trimming left V 0 bases short and J 0 bases short, with 17 bases between. The CDR3 is made up of 17 amino acids. CDR3 nucleotides: TGCAGTGCTAGAGATTCCCTTTCCAGCCTGTACCAAGAGACCCAGTACTTC. Its protein is CSARDSLSSLYQETQYF.

The CDR3 DNA follows: TGTGCCAGCAGTTTGGCCCTAAATTCACCCCTCCACTTT. It translates to CASSLALNSPLHF. The chain couples TRBV27 to TRBJ1-6, with D uncertain. Looked up from germline, CDR1 is MNHEY and CDR2 is SMNVEV (reference sequence). Trimming stripped 3 bases from V and 7 bases from J, with 7 bases between. The CDR3 has 13 residues.

This clonotype turned up a few times. This chain uses TRBV29-1 with TRBJ2-7, with D perhaps TRBD1 or TRBD2 (6 bases each). Germline V gene sequence: CDR1 SQVTM, CDR2 ANQGSEA. V lost 1 base, J lost 3 bases, and 10 bases lay in between. There are 13 residues in the CDR3. The CDR3 spells CSVEVGGIYEQYF. DNA of the CDR3: TGCAGCGTTGAAGTGGGGGGCATCTACGAGCAGTACTTC.

This chain uses TRBV18 with TRBJ2-7, with D perhaps matching TRBD1 or TRBD2 (6 bases each). The CDR3 runs to 13 residues. CDR1 is KGHSH and CDR2 is LQKENI in the germline V gene. V dropped 6 bases and J dropped 3 bases, with 12 bases sitting between them. In DNA form, the CDR3 reads TGTGCCAGCTCGTCGGGGGCCCGCTACGAGCAGTACTTC. Translated, it gives CASSSGARYEQYF.

This clonotype was counted only a few times. This chain links TRBV5-1 with TRBJ2-7; 8 nucleotides agree with TRBD1. Germline CDR1 and CDR2: SGHRS and YFSETQ. J was trimmed by 2 bases and V by 3 bases; bases with no gene match: 7. The CDR3 is 15 residues long. The chain's CDR3 is CASSWGTGATYEQYF. In nucleotides, the CDR3 is TGCGCCAGCAGCTGGGGGACAGGTGCCACCTACGAGCAGTACTTC.

This clonotype was detected only a few times. The gene calls are TRBV6-5 and TRBJ2-7; D possibly corresponds to TRBD2 (6 bases). The CDR3 has 15 residues. Germline-derived CDR1 and CDR2 are MNHEY and SVGAGI. V shed 5 bases and J shed 2 bases, with 16 bases lying between them. CDR3 amino acids: CASSKTGTGTYEQYF. The CDR3 DNA reads TGTGCCAGCAGTAAAACCGGGACTGGAACCTACGAGCAGTACTTC.

This rearrangement joins TRBV29-1 to TRBJ2-6; no definite D call. Germline-derived CDR1 and CDR2 are SQVTM and ANQGSEA. The CDR3 is 13 residues long. Trimming cost V 7 bases and J 2 bases, with 9 bases left between them. This CDR3 is CSADQTGANVLTF. CDR3 bases: TGCAGCGCCGATCAGACTGGGGCCAACGTCCTGACTTTC. The complete variable domain, with remaining parts taken from reference TRBV29-1 and TRBJ2-6, reads SAVISQKPSRDICQRGTSLTIQCQVDSQVTMMFWYRQQPGQSLTLIATANQGSEATYESGFVIDKFPISRPNLTFSTLTVSNMSPEDSSIYLCSADQTGANVLTFGAGSRLTVL.

The chain employs TRBV11-1 and TRBJ2-5, with 7 bases fitting TRBD2. This CDR3 spans 15 amino acids. CDR1 and CDR2 (germline): SGHAT, FQDESV (reference sequence). V lost 3 bases and J lost 2; bases outside the gene matches: 6. The DNA of the CDR3 is TGTGCCAGCAGCTTCCGCGGGAGTGGTCAAGAGACCCAGTACTTC. This gives the protein CASSFRGSGQETQYF.

J is TRBJ1-2 and V is TRBV29-1; possible D gene TRBD1, 6 bases. Germline assignment: CDR1 SQVTM and CDR2 ANQGSEA. The CDR3 spans 14 residues. Trimming cost V 2 bases and J 4 bases, with 14 bases left between them. CDR3 in DNA: TGCAGCGTTGAAAAATCCGGACAGAGCTATGGCTACACCTTC. Translation gives CSVEKSGQSYGYTF.

This clonotype has a count of ten or more. The gene calls are TRBV6-2 or TRBV6-3 and TRBJ2-3; D is unresolved. The V gene's germline CDR1 is MNHEY and CDR2 SVGEGT. Trimming removed 2 bases at V and 4 bases at J, with 1 base between. The CDR3 runs to 11 residues. For the CDR3, the DNA is TGTGCCAGCAGTTACGCAGATACGCAGTATTTT. Translation: CASSYADTQYF.

The gene calls are TRBV7-9 and TRBJ2-3; D is ambiguous. CDR1 SEHNR and CDR2 FQNEAQ come from the germline V gene (reference sequence). V shed 5 bases and J shed 0 bases, with 18 bases lying between them. The length of the CDR3 is 17 residues. The CDR3 bases are TGTGCCAGCAGCCCCGGTGATGTAGGTCCTAGCACAGATACGCAGTATTTT. It yields the protein CASSPGDVGPSTDTQYF.

This clonotype showed up just once. This chain links TRBV28 with TRBJ1-2; TRBD1 agrees at 8 bases. The CDR3 is made up of 15 amino acids. CDR1 is MDHEN, CDR2 SYDVKM, per germline. J lost 7 bases, V lost 1 base, and 8 bases had no gene match. The CDR3, as DNA: TGTGCCAGCAGTTTATATCAGGGGGCGATCAGTGGCTACACCTTC. Amino acid sequence: CASSLYQGAISGYTF.

The CDR3 DNA reads as TGCAGTGCCAACACCCTTGGAGTAGTCTACAATGAGCAGTTCTTC. This sequence encodes CSANTLGVVYNEQFF. The genes are TRBV20-1 and TRBJ2-1; D is undetermined. Germline assignment: CDR1 DFQATT and CDR2 SNEGSKA (reference sequence). The CDR3 extends over 15 amino acids. V was pared by 6 bases and J by 3 bases, with 18 bases between.

The chain recombines TRBV6-6 with TRBJ2-4; D possibly corresponds to TRBD1 (6 bases). The last part of the DNA fits TRBJ2-7 better; the J call may be wrong. Germline lookup yields CDR1 MNHNY and CDR2 SVGAGI (reference sequence). The CDR3 covers 12 residues. The CDR3 nucleotides are TGTGCCAGCACCCTGGGGGCCCACGAGCAGTACTTC. It specifies CASTLGAHEQYF.

The rearrangement uses TRBV7-6 and TRBJ1-4, with TRBD1 matching 9 bases. This CDR3 has 18 amino acids. V was pared by 3 bases and J by 10 bases, with 18 bases of the junction left unmatched. Looked up from germline, CDR1 is SGHVS and CDR2 is FNYEAQ. CDR3 region: CASSLLRDRVPLGSKLFF. CDR3 nucleotide sequence: TGTGCCAGCAGCTTGCTCCGGGACAGGGTACCCCTAGGGTCAAAACTGTTTTTT.

This clonotype was recorded only once. The genes are TRBV6-2 or TRBV6-3 and TRBJ2-1; D remains ambiguous. The V gene lost 5 bases and the J gene lost 5 bases, with 13 bases spanning the gap. The length of the CDR3 is 14 residues. Germline CDR1 reads MNHEY; CDR2 reads SVGEGT. CDR3 residues: CASSEDWIHNEQFF. The CDR3 DNA follows: TGTGCCAGCAGTGAGGATTGGATACACAATGAGCAGTTCTTC.

The chain has TRBV28 and TRBJ2-7; D is perhaps TRBD1 (5 bases). Germline V gene data show CDR1 as MDHEN and CDR2 as SYDVKM. The ends were cut back, 8 bases at V and 3 bases at J, with 8 bases in the middle. The CDR3 spans 11 residues. The CDR3 DNA sequence: TGTGCCAGCCAGGGCTACTACGAGCAGTACTTC. Protein sequence: CASQGYYEQYF.

The V gene is TRBV13, the J gene TRBJ2-6, with D maybe TRBD2 (5 bases). Germline V gene lookup returns CDR1 PRHDT and CDR2 FYEKMQ (reference sequence). Trimming left V 5 bases short and J 4 bases short, with 12 bases between. CDR3 length: 15 amino acids. The CDR3 here is CASSPLAGGANVLTF. CDR3 in DNA: TGTGCCAGCAGCCCTCTTGCGGGCGGGGCCAACGTCCTGACTTTC. Drawing the rest from reference TRBV13 and TRBJ2-6, the complete variable domain is AAGVIQSPRHLIKEKRETATLKCYPIPRHDTVYWYQQGPGQDPQFLISFYEKMQSDKGSIPDRFSAQQFSDYHSELNMSSLELGDSALYFCASSPLAGGANVLTFGAGSRLTVL.

The chain combines TRBV28 with TRBJ2-3, with D possibly being TRBD1 (6 bases). The CDR3 runs 14 residues. Germline lookup yields CDR1 MDHEN and CDR2 SYDVKM. V gave up 1 base and J gave up 1 base, with 6 bases separating them. In nucleotides, the CDR3 is TGTGCCAGCAGTTTATACAGGGGCACAGATACGCAGTATTTT. This sequence encodes CASSLYRGTDTQYF.